This passage covers 24 T cell receptor beta chains from one sample sequenced in a study of blood T cells in healthy people across ages. Alongside a J-beta primer mix, a sample-barcoded 5' primer served in a second PCR lasting about 7 to 12 cycles. Via MiXCR, TCRdb re-called the 5' RACE reads, giving one row per CDR3 protein. The data contain 1.8 million or so distinct CDR3 sequences, about 39% of them singletons. The specimen was blood. These receptors all come from a human donor in good health.

This clonotype has just a few counts. As DNA, the CDR3 is TGTGCCAGCAGCTTAGAGTACGGGGATCCTTTAGGCGAGCAGTACTTC. This codes for CASSLEYGDPLGEQYF. This chain joins TRBV13 and TRBJ2-7; D possibly corresponds to TRBD2 (5 bases). Germline lookup yields CDR1 PRHDT and CDR2 FYEKMQ (reference sequence). The ends were cut back, 1 base at V and 6 bases at J, with 19 bases in the middle. CDR3 length: 16 residues. The variable domain in full, completed from reference TRBV13 and TRBJ2-7, reads AAGVIQSPRHLIKEKRETATLKCYPIPRHDTVYWYQQGPGQDPQFLISFYEKMQSDKGSIPDRFSAQQFSDYHSELNMSSLELGDSALYFCASSLEYGDPLGEQYFGPGTRLTVT.

The rearrangement uses TRBV6-1 and TRBJ2-3; D gene ambiguous. The CDR3 contains 15 residues. Germline CDR1 reads MNHNS; CDR2 reads SASEGT. With 3 bases removed from V and 2 bases from J, the gap between germline ends came to 12 bases. The DNA of the CDR3 is TGTGCCAGCAGTGATCAGTGGGCTCTCACAGATACGCAGTATTTT. It translates to CASSDQWALTDTQYF.

This clonotype was counted between two and nine times. J is TRBJ2-3 and V is TRBV10-3; D not resolved. Per germline, CDR1 ENHRY and CDR2 SYGVKD. The CDR3 totals 11 residues. Trimming removed 10 bases at V and 7 bases at J, with 12 bases between. CDR3 sequence: CASKSTHTQYF. The CDR3 bases are TGTGCCAGTAAAAGCACTCATACGCAGTATTTT.

A few counts support this clonotype. The rearrangement links TRBV7-8 to TRBJ1-2; D remains ambiguous. Germline CDR1 is SGHVS and CDR2 is FQNEAQ. V dropped 2 bases and J dropped 7 bases, with 14 bases sitting between them. This CDR3 is built from 14 residues. Here the CDR3 DNA reads TGTGCCAGCAGCTTAAGATCTCAAATGGGTGGCTACACCTTC. It specifies CASSLRSQMGGYTF.

This clonotype was detected only a few times. In DNA, the CDR3 is TGTGCCAGCAGCCCAACCCGGGACAGGCCCTACGAGCAGTACTTC. As protein: CASSPTRDRPYEQYF. The rearrangement joins TRBV13 to TRBJ2-7; 8 bases match TRBD1. The CDR3 runs to 15 residues. Trimming at V came to 5 bases and at J to 2 bases, leaving 8 bases not matched to a gene. Germline loops: CDR1 PRHDT, CDR2 FYEKMQ (reference sequence). The entire variable domain, with the rest obtained from reference TRBV13 and TRBJ2-7, is as follows: AAGVIQSPRHLIKEKRETATLKCYPIPRHDTVYWYQQGPGQDPQFLISFYEKMQSDKGSIPDRFSAQQFSDYHSELNMSSLELGDSALYFCASSPTRDRPYEQYFGPGTRLTVT.

This clonotype was seen a few times. The rearrangement uses TRBV5-5 and TRBJ2-4; D tentatively fits TRBD1 or TRBD2 (5 bases each). The DNA matches TRBJ2-7 better at its end, which makes the J call doubtful. From germline, CDR1 is SGHKS and CDR2 YYEKEE (reference sequence). The CDR3 contains 14 residues. For the CDR3, the DNA is TGTGCCAGCAGCGCCTTTCAGGGACCCTACGAGCAGTACTTC. Protein product: CASSAFQGPYEQYF.

In this sample, this clonotype turned up a few times. The genes are TRBV27 and TRBJ1-2; perhaps TRBD1 as D (5 bases). This CDR3 has 13 residues. The germline CDR1 and CDR2 sequences are MNHEY and SMNVEV (reference sequence). Trimming shortened V by 5 bases and J by 8 bases, and 15 bases separated the two germline ends. The CDR3 region is CASSPGTSIGYTF. The DNA of the CDR3 is TGTGCCAGCAGTCCCGGGACCTCCATCGGCTACACCTTC.

This clonotype turned up a few times. J is TRBJ2-6 and V is TRBV12-3 or TRBV12-4; 9 nucleotides line up with TRBD1. The trim removed 8 bases at V and 0 bases at J, leaving 8 bases unmatched. The CDR3 covers 17 residues. Written as DNA, the CDR3 is TGTGCCAGCGGACACAGGGGGCTCGCCTCTGGGGCCAACGTCCTGACTTTC. Its protein is CASGHRGLASGANVLTF.

The chain uses TRBV30 and TRBJ2-7; D gene ambiguous. V shed 3 bases and J shed 3 bases, with 6 bases lying between them. Germline V gene lookup returns CDR1 GTSNPN and CDR2 SVGIG (reference sequence). The CDR3 totals 11 residues. The CDR3 coding sequence is TGTGCCTGGAGGATTAACTACGAGCAGTACTTC. This translates into CAWRINYEQYF.

This chain connects TRBV20-1 to TRBJ1-1; 8 nucleotides agree with TRBD1. Germline V gene data show CDR1 as DFQATT and CDR2 as SNEGSKA (reference sequence). The CDR3 totals 15 residues. Trimming took 0 bases from V and 3 from J; bases not matched to a gene: 6. DNA for the CDR3: TGCAGTGCTAGAGATATAGGACAGGGATACACTGAAGCTTTCTTT. Its translation is CSARDIGQGYTEAFF.

The rearrangement links TRBV27 to TRBJ1-5; D gene ambiguous. Trimming took 5 bases from V and 3 from J, leaving 8 bases between them. The CDR3 consists of 13 residues. The V gene's germline CDR1 is MNHEY and CDR2 SMNVEV (reference sequence). The CDR3 loop reads CASSHGYNQPQHF. For the CDR3, the DNA is TGTGCCAGCAGTCACGGCTACAATCAGCCCCAGCATTTT.

This sequence joins TRBV7-2 and TRBJ2-7; D may correspond to TRBD1 or TRBD2 (5 bases each). The CDR3 sequence is 14 residues long. V shed 6 bases and J shed 4 bases, with 16 bases lying between them. Germline loops: CDR1 SGHTA, CDR2 FQGNSA. Here the CDR3 reads CASSREGSIYEQYF. The CDR3, as DNA: TGTGCCAGCAGTCGAGAGGGGTCGATATACGAGCAGTACTTC.

This clonotype was detected only a few times. This chain uses TRBV7-9 with TRBJ2-2, with 10 bases identical to TRBD1. Per the germline V gene, CDR1 is SEHNR and CDR2 is FQNEAQ (reference sequence). The V gene end was trimmed by 5 bases and the J gene end by 7 bases; junction bases not matched to a gene: 10. The CDR3 runs 16 residues. Here the CDR3 reads CASSLRDRGNFGELFF. As DNA, the CDR3 is TGTGCCAGCAGCCTCCGGGACAGGGGAAATTTCGGGGAGCTGTTTTTT.

V usage is TRBV6-2 or TRBV6-3 and J usage is TRBJ2-4, with D maybe TRBD1 (5 bases). Judging by the DNA end, TRBJ2-7 fits better; the J call may be wrong. The CDR3 is 16 residues long. Per germline, CDR1 MNHEY and CDR2 SVGEGT. This CDR3 reads CASSSRVKEGAYEQYF. CDR3 nucleotides: TGTGCCAGCAGTTCAAGGGTAAAAGAAGGGGCCTACGAGCAGTACTTC.

In its sample, this clonotype was seen many times. The chain has TRBV4-2 and TRBJ2-7; possibly TRBD1 or TRBD2 for D (5 bases each). Germline V CDR1 and CDR2: LGHNA, YNFKEQ. The CDR3 length is 16 residues. Trimming left V 2 bases short and J 0 bases short, with 14 bases between. CDR3 nucleotides: TGTGCCAGCAGCCAATTGAGGGGCTCGAGCTCCTACGAGCAGTACTTC. Its translation: CASSQLRGSSSYEQYF.

The V call is TRBV29-1, the J call TRBJ2-5, with 7 bases fitting TRBD1. The J call may be wrong; the DNA end is better matched by TRBJ2-7. Germline V gives CDR1 SQVTM, CDR2 ANQGSEA. The CDR3 sequence is 16 residues long. The CDR3 coding sequence is TGCAGCGTTGAAGGACAGGGTGGCTATGGGGCCTACGAGCAGTACTTC. Protein: CSVEGQGGYGAYEQYF.

This clonotype was picked up a small number of times. The V call is TRBV20-1, the J call TRBJ2-1, with D maybe TRBD2 (6 bases). Looked up from germline, CDR1 is DFQATT and CDR2 is SNEGSKA (reference sequence). This CDR3 is 16 amino acids long. Trimming cost V 3 bases and J 0 bases, with 15 bases left between them. The CDR3 bases are TGCAGTGCTAGTCCCCCTCGGGACTTCTCCTACAATGAGCAGTTCTTC. This gives the protein CSASPPRDFSYNEQFF.

About this clonotype: The conserved phenylalanine or tryptophan normally closing the CDR3 is absent here, so this likely arose from a read error. The V and J genes are TRBV12-3 or TRBV12-4 and TRBJ2-3; the D is unclear. The CDR3 extends over 14 amino acids. Trimming removed 1 base from V and 5 bases from J, with 10 bases in between. As DNA, the CDR3 is TGTGCCAGCAGTTTAGGGGTAGCTCTAGATACGCAGTATTCT. It is translated as CASSLGVALDTQYS.

This clonotype appeared a few times. The V gene is TRBV4-3, the J gene TRBJ1-1; D is uncertain. V shed 3 bases and J shed 4 bases, with 12 bases lying between them. The germline gives CDR1 LGHNA, CDR2 YSLEER. This CDR3 region has 14 residues. The DNA of the CDR3 is TGCGCCAGCAGCCATGAACCGGCGGGCACTGAAGCTTTCTTT. Amino acids: CASSHEPAGTEAFF.

This chain links TRBV5-6 with TRBJ1-1; D might be TRBD1 (5 bases). Germline assignment: CDR1 SGHDT and CDR2 YYEEEE. The CDR3 consists of 14 residues. Deletions cut 2 bases from V and 1 base from J, with 9 bases between. The CDR3 region has the DNA TGTGCCAGCAGCTTTGTAAGGGGGAACACTGAAGCTTTCTTT. This gives the protein CASSFVRGNTEAFF.

The chain couples TRBV20-1 to TRBJ1-5, with a tentative D call TRBD1 (6 bases). The length of the CDR3 is 15 residues. V shed 0 bases and J shed 6 bases, with 15 bases lying between them. The germline gives CDR1 DFQATT, CDR2 SNEGSKA (reference sequence). Here the CDR3 reads CSAREGGIGGQPQHF. The DNA for the CDR3 is TGCAGTGCTAGAGAAGGGGGGATTGGAGGTCAGCCCCAGCATTTT.

This clonotype came up a few times. The chain links TRBV5-1 to TRBJ2-5; D gene uncertain. Trimming left V 0 bases short and J 2 bases short, with 17 bases between. Germline V gene data show CDR1 as SGHRS and CDR2 as YFSETQ. This CDR3 is built from 17 residues. The CDR3 loop is CASSLVLFSARQETQYF. The CDR3 DNA reads as TGCGCCAGCAGCTTGGTTTTATTCTCCGCGAGGCAAGAGACCCAGTACTTC.

The chain couples TRBV5-5 to TRBJ2-7; 14 bases are shared with TRBD2. The J call is uncertain, as TRBJ2-5 better fits the DNA end. This CDR3 has 16 residues. CDR1 is SGHKS and CDR2 is YYEKEE in the germline V gene (reference sequence). CDR3 nucleotide sequence: TGTGCCAGCAGCCAGACTAGCGGGGGGGCAATGGAGACCCAGTACTTC. Translating gives CASSQTSGGAMETQYF.

The rearrangement uses TRBV12-3 or TRBV12-4 and TRBJ2-3; D not certain. The V end was cut by 6 bases, the J end by 2 bases, with 12 bases between. The CDR3 loop spans 14 amino acids. In DNA, the CDR3 is TGTGCCAGCAGGTCAGATAGCCTCACAGATACGCAGTATTTT. Its protein product is CASRSDSLTDTQYF.